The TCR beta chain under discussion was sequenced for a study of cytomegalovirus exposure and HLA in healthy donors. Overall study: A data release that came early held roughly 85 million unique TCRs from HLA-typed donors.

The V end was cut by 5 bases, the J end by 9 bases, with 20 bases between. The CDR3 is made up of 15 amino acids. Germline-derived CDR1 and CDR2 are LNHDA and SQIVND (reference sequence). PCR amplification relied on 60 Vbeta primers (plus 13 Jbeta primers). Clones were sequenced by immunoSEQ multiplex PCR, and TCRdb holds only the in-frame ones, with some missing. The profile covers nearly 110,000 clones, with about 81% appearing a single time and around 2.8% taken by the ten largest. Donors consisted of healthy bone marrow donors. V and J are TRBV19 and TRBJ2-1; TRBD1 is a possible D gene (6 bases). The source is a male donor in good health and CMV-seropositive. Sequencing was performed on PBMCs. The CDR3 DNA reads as TGTGCCAGTAGTGCACCGGGACCGAGGGGGATTGAGCAGTTCTTC. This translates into CASSAPGPRGIEQFF.